This T cell receptor beta chain was retrieved from a study of T cells in Graves' hyperthyroidism and ophthalmopathy. Study as a whole: Peripheral blood specimens were obtained at initial diagnosis, prior to any treatment.

TCR beta CDR3 sequences were amplified from RNA transcripts. A set of HTBI primers served as the primers for a first-round RT-PCR of the TCR CDR3. TCRdb reprocessed the multiplex PCR reads with MiXCR, giving one entry per CDR3 protein. This sample yields more than 550,000 distinct CDR3 sequences, of which approximately 18% are seen a single time; around 15% belongs to the top ten. Diagnoses were established using clinical symptoms, serum thyroxine and TRAb, thyroid ultrasound and orbital computed tomography. Trimming cost V 1 base and J 0 bases, with 10 bases left between them. This CDR3 is built from 15 residues. Study-wide results and caveats: Ophthalmopathy was predicted by the model a median of roughly 6.6 months ahead of onset.

The sample holds many counts of this clonotype. As yet, its antigen is unknown. The TCR sequence derives from a woman aged 50 to 65 with Graves' hyperthyroidism that later progressed to Graves' ophthalmopathy. J is TRBJ2-7 and V is TRBV12-3 or TRBV12-4; possibly TRBD1 for D (5 bases). The sequencing sample was made of blood. CDR3: CASSLGGRSSYEQYF. The CDR3 nucleotides are TGTGCCAGCAGTTTAGGGGGCAGGAGCTCCTACGAGCAGTACTTC.